These 14 T cell receptor beta chains came from one sample sequenced in a study of shared clonotypes between healthy human individuals. TCRdb's copy holds only in-frame clones and misses some; the assay was immunoSEQ multiplex PCR. The data hold around 1.9 million clones, with roughly 91% observed a single time. The naive CD8 fraction comprised CD45RO-negative cells positively selected for CCR7 and excluded terminally differentiated effector memory CD45RA+ cells. Sequencing was done on a sample of naive CD8+ T cells from PBMCs. These receptors all stem from a man aged 18 to 30 in good health. Some clones in this sample may be carry-over from other donors' samples.

The chain has TRBV7-9 and TRBJ1-3; TRBD1 is a possible D gene (5 bases). The CDR3 has 14 residues. CDR1 is SEHNR, CDR2 FQNEAQ, per germline (reference sequence). Trimming pared 10 bases from V and 7 bases from J, leaving 20 bases between. The CDR3 coding sequence is TGTGCCACCCAACTAGGCAGGGATGGTAACACCATATATTTT. It translates to CATQLGRDGNTIYF.

This chain joins TRBV19 and TRBJ2-7; perhaps TRBD1 as D (5 bases). CDR1 is LNHDA, CDR2 SQIVND, per germline (reference sequence). Trimming stripped 3 bases from V and 4 bases from J, with 10 bases between. The CDR3 consists of 13 residues. The chain's CDR3 is CASSIADKYEQYF. CDR3 DNA sequence: TGTGCCAGTAGTATCGCGGACAAATACGAGCAGTACTTC.

The genes are TRBV28 and TRBJ2-5, with 9 bases aligning to TRBD1. This CDR3 contains 16 residues. Germline-derived CDR1 and CDR2 are MDHEN and SYDVKM. Germline trimming cut 5 bases from V and 3 bases from J; bases unmatched to any gene: 10. CDR3 loop: CASSAPGQGREETQYF. The CDR3 DNA follows: TGTGCCAGCAGTGCACCGGGACAGGGTAGGGAAGAGACCCAGTACTTC.

This clone showed up just once. V gene TRBV11-2 combines with J gene TRBJ2-7; D is undetermined. The CDR3 consists of 14 residues. V gave up 5 bases and J gave up 2 bases, with 13 bases separating them. The germline V gene has CDR1 SGHAT and CDR2 FQNNGV. This chain's CDR3 is CASSLLMVPYEQYF. The CDR3, as DNA: TGTGCCAGCAGCCTTTTAATGGTCCCCTACGAGCAGTACTTC.

The gene calls are TRBV27 and TRBJ2-7; a possible D gene is TRBD1 (6 bases). V was pared by 7 bases and J by 2 bases, with 21 bases between. The CDR3 runs 16 residues. Germline V gene sequence: CDR1 MNHEY, CDR2 SMNVEV (reference sequence). The CDR3 loop is CASNPDSHRTTYEQYF. The CDR3, as DNA: TGTGCCAGCAACCCGGACAGCCACCGCACAACCTACGAGCAGTACTTC.

This clone was counted only a few times. The J gene is TRBJ1-1, the V gene TRBV19; TRBD1 might be the D (6 bases). The CDR3 sequence is 15 residues long. The V end was cut by 2 bases, the J end by 1 base, with 11 bases between. In germline, CDR1 is LNHDA, CDR2 SQIVND (reference sequence). For the CDR3, the DNA is TGTGCCAGTAGTATAAGGGGGTTAAGGAACACTGAAGCTTTCTTT. As protein: CASSIRGLRNTEAFF.

The chain couples TRBV7-3 to TRBJ2-3; 9 bases are shared with TRBD2. The germline CDR1 and CDR2 sequences are SGHTA and FQGTGA. The CDR3 sequence is 15 residues long. V was pared by 3 bases and J by 2 bases, with 3 bases of the junction left unmatched. As DNA, the CDR3 is TGTGCCAGCAGCTTTATAGCGGGAGACACAGATACGCAGTATTTT. Protein: CASSFIAGDTDTQYF.

V usage is TRBV29-1 and J usage is TRBJ2-1; D might be TRBD1 (6 bases). Germline V gene sequence: CDR1 SQVTM, CDR2 ANQGSEA. The CDR3 sequence is 12 residues long. Here the CDR3 reads CTASEGGNEQFF. DNA of the CDR3: TGCACCGCCTCTGAAGGGGGAAATGAGCAGTTCTTC.

The genes are TRBV27 and TRBJ1-1; the D gene is possibly TRBD1 (6 bases). CDR3 length equals 15 residues. The germline V gene has CDR1 MNHEY and CDR2 SMNVEV (reference sequence). V lost 7 bases to trimming and J lost 6 bases, with 21 bases between them. CDR3 residues: CASTSYIGGRSEAFF. CDR3 in DNA: TGTGCCAGCACGTCCTATATCGGGGGGCGCTCTGAAGCTTTCTTT.

The chain recombines TRBV2 with TRBJ2-3; D is unresolved. In germline, CDR1 is SNHLY, CDR2 FYNNEI. Trimming shortened V by 5 bases and J by 5 bases, and 14 bases separated the two germline ends. This CDR3 region has 14 residues. The CDR3 DNA is TGTGCCAGCAGTCGATTAGATACCGTAGATACGCAGTATTTT. This codes for CASSRLDTVDTQYF. The whole variable domain, filled in from reference TRBV2 and TRBJ2-3, reads EPEVTQTPSHQVTQMGQEVILRCVPISNHLYFYWYRQILGQKVEFLVSFYNNEISEKSEIFDDQFSVERPDGSNFTLKIRSTKLEDSAMYFCASSRLDTVDTQYFGPGTRLTVL.

The CDR3 DNA is TGTGCCAGCAGAAAGGGGAGCTCCTACGAGCAGTACTTC. It translates to CASRKGSSYEQYF. The V gene is TRBV27, the J gene TRBJ2-7; D may be TRBD1 or TRBD2 (5 bases each). V was trimmed by 6 bases and J by 0 bases, leaving 9 bases between them. Germline V gene sequence: CDR1 MNHEY, CDR2 SMNVEV (reference sequence). The CDR3 consists of 13 residues.

Regarding this clone: Other DNA sequences from this sample encode an identical CDR3 as well. The chain couples TRBV11-2 to TRBJ2-7; no reliable D call. V was cut by 0 bases and J by 5 bases, with 5 bases left in between. This CDR3 has 12 amino acids. Looked up from germline, CDR1 is SGHAT and CDR2 is FQNNGV. CDR3 in DNA: TGTGCCAGCAGCTTAGATCGACACGAGCAGTACTTC. It specifies CASSLDRHEQYF.

The chain joins TRBV19 to TRBJ2-3; D gene ambiguous. CDR1 is LNHDA and CDR2 is SQIVND in the germline V gene (reference sequence). The CDR3 loop spans 13 amino acids. V lost 3 bases to trimming and J lost 4 bases, with 8 bases between them. CDR3 nucleotides: TGTGCCAGTAGTATTTGGGCCGCAGATACGCAGTATTTT. The encoded protein is CASSIWAADTQYF.

The J gene is TRBJ2-3, the V gene TRBV5-6, with D unclear. The germline gives CDR1 SGHDT, CDR2 YYEEEE. The CDR3 covers 13 residues. V was clipped by 1 base and J by 6 bases, with 9 bases between them. Here the CDR3 reads CASSLSSRDTQYF. In DNA, the CDR3 is TGTGCCAGCAGCTTGTCGTCACGGGATACGCAGTATTTT.